Included here is one TCR beta chain sequence, with context. The record originates from a study of T cell changes during pregnancy in multiple sclerosis. The table came from immunoSEQ multiplex PCR; TCRdb's copy has only in-frame clones and leaves some out. The sample yields roughly 80,000 clones, 85% to 95% seen once. Trimming left V 0 bases short and J 4 bases short, with 5 bases between. Germline V gene data show CDR1 as SGHRS and CDR2 as YFSETQ. The CDR3 has 13 amino acids. This chain connects TRBV5-1 to TRBJ1-5; D possibly corresponds to TRBD1 (5 bases). The sequencing here drew on peripheral blood, taken in the first trimester of pregnancy. This sequence was found in a female donor with multiple sclerosis, enrolled in a pregnancy study. The CDR3 spells CASSLGTNQPQHF. The CDR3 DNA reads as TGCGCCAGCAGCTTGGGGACAAATCAGCCCCAGCATTTT.